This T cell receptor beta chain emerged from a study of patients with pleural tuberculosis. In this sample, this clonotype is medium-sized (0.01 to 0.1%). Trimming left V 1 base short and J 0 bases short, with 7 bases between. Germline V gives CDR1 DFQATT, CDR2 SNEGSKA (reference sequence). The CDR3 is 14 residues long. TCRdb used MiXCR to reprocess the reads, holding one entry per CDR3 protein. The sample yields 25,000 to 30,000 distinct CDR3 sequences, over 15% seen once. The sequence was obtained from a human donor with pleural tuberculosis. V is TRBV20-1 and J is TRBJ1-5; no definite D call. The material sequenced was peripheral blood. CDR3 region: CSARGIYSNQPQHF. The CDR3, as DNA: TGCAGTGCTAGAGGAATTTATAGCAATCAGCCCCAGCATTTT.